The entry that follows covers one TCR beta chain sequence. Its antigen is unidentified. The PCR made use of 60 Vbeta and 13 Jbeta primers. The repertoire was sequenced with immunoSEQ multiplex PCR; TCRdb's copy has only in-frame clones and lacks some. This table has about 140,000 clones, approximately 84% appearing once. The data are from a study of cytomegalovirus exposure and HLA in healthy donors. Broader study findings: A missense variant in DCLRE1C was later tied to TCR beta V- and J-gene trimming. Among the most significant clusters, several appeared linked to common viral pathogens in a later analysis.

The germline gives CDR1 MDHEN, CDR2 SYDVKM. V lost 2 bases to trimming and J lost 2 bases; unmatched junction nucleotides: 6. CDR3 length: 15 amino acids. The chain links TRBV28 to TRBJ2-7; TRBD1 agrees at 7 bases. Sequencing was done on a sample of PBMCs. The TCR originated in a woman in her sixties or seventies in good health and CMV-seropositive. CDR3 loop: CASSLTGEVAYEQYF. The CDR3 nucleotides read TGTGCCAGCAGTTTAACAGGGGAAGTGGCCTACGAGCAGTACTTC. The whole variable domain, remainder taken from reference TRBV28 and TRBJ2-7, is DVKVTQSSRYLVKRTGEKVFLECVQDMDHENMFWYRQDPGLGLRLIYFSYDVKMKEKGDIPEGYSVSREKKERFSLILESASTNQTSMYLCASSLTGEVAYEQYFGPGTRLTVT.